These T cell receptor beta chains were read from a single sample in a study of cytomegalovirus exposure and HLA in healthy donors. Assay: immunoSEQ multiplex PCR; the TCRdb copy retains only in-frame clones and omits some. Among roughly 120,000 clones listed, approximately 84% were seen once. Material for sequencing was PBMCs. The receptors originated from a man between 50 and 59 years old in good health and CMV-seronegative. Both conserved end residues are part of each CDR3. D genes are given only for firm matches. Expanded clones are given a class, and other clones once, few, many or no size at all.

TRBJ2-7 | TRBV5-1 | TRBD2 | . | CASAPGGSYEQYF | TGCGCCAGCGCCCCGGGGGGGAGCTACGAGCAGTACTTC
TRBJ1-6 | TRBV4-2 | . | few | CASSQEGATYNSPLHF | TGTGCCAGCAGCCAAGAGGGGGCCACCTATAATTCACCCCTCCACTTT
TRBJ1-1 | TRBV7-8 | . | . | CASSLDRVTEAFF | TGTGCCAGCAGCTTAGACCGAGTCACTGAAGCTTTCTTT
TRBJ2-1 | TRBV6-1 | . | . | CASSEEGSSYNEQFF | TGTGCCAGCAGTGAGGAGGGGAGCTCCTACAATGAGCAGTTCTTC
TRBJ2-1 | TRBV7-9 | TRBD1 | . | CASSYRDSYNEQFF | TGTGCCAGCAGCTACCGGGACAGCTACAATGAGCAGTTCTTC
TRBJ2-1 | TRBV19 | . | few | CASSLAREQFF | TGTGCCAGTAGTTTAGCACGGGAGCAGTTCTTC
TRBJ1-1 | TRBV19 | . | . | CASSIYGSMEAFF | TGTGCCAGTAGTATATATGGGAGTATGGAAGCTTTCTTT
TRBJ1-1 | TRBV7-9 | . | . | CASSPRVSQVNTEAFF | TGTGCCAGCAGTCCGCGGGTGTCTCAGGTGAACACTGAAGCTTTCTTT
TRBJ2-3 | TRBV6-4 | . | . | CASSLSGKSTDTQYF | TGTGCCAGCAGTCTCTCGGGGAAGTCCACAGATACGCAGTATTTT
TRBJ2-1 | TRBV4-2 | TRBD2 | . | CASSQAGGYNEQFF | TGTGCCAGCAGCCAAGCGGGGGGGTACAATGAGCAGTTCTTC
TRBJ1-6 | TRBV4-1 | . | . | CASSQDFFQGLSSYNSPLHF | TGCGCCAGCAGCCAAGATTTTTTCCAGGGCCTGAGCTCCTATAATTCACCCCTCCACTTT
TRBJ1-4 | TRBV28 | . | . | CAASGPGVEKLFF | TGTGCCGCGTCCGGCCCGGGGGTTGAAAAACTGTTTTTT
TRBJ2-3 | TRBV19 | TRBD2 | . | CASTVTSGGSTDTQYF | TGTGCCAGTACCGTGACTAGCGGGGGCAGCACAGATACGCAGTATTTT
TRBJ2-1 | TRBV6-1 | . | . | CASSELLALVEQFF | TGTGCCAGCAGTGAACTACTAGCCTTGGTTGAGCAGTTCTTC
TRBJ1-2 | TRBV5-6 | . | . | CASVLWGGLYGYPF | TGTGCCAGCGTCCTTTGGGGCGGCCTCTATGGCTACCCCTTC